This T cell receptor (beta chain) derives from a study of shared clonotypes between healthy human individuals. Study at large: Contributing individuals were a couple of females and a few males aged 18 to 49.

Germline V gene sequence: CDR1 SGHVS, CDR2 FQNEAQ. Trimming removed 4 bases from V and 2 bases from J; junction bases left unmatched: 8. This CDR3 spans 15 amino acids. It was across several immunoSEQ plates that each subset's genomic DNA was evenly split. Only in-frame clones appear in the TCRdb table, and some are missing; sequencing was by immunoSEQ multiplex PCR. This sample has approximately 640,000 clones, with 72% found just once. The receptor's source is a woman between 25 and 40 years old in good health. The V call is TRBV7-8, the J call TRBJ2-7; 7 nucleotides line up with TRBD1. Input material: memory CD4+ T cells sorted from blood. Subset in this sample: CD45RA-negative fraction. Here the CDR3 DNA reads TGTGCCAGCAGCTCTAACCCGGGACAGACCTACGAGCAGTACTTC. This sequence encodes CASSSNPGQTYEQYF.